This T cell receptor (beta chain) was captured by sequencing in a study of cytomegalovirus exposure and HLA in healthy donors. In the study overall: Most donors, about 82% of more than 300 genotyped, fell in the Caucasian-associated ancestry cluster. General study results and limits: Accurate predictions that matched the HLA-A and HLA-B alleles of most subjects were reportedly made from TCR beta sequences. When analyzed later, a missense DCLRE1C variant was found to be linked to TCR beta V- and J-gene trimming. Sequencing depth across donors, presence/absence analyses assumed, was roughly uniform.

The PCR contained 60 Vbeta and 13 Jbeta primers. Libraries were prepared by immunoSEQ multiplex PCR; TCRdb keeps only in-frame clonotypes and omits some of them. Of 100,000 or so clones in the sample, around three quarters were seen once. Note on this clone: Its antigen is not known.

V lost 0 bases and J 4 bases, leaving 7 bases between the germline ends. This CDR3 has 14 amino acids. Germline lookup yields CDR1 SGHRS and CDR2 YFSETQ. The receptor's source is a human donor in good health. Sequenced sample: PBMCs. The chain couples TRBV5-1 to TRBJ1-4; no reliable D call. This chain's CDR3 is CASSLDTLNEKLFF. CDR3 bases: TGCGCCAGCAGCTTGGATACTCTTAATGAAAAACTGTTTTTT.